Below, one T cell receptor beta chain is given with its context. The data stem from a study of blood T cell repertoires in COVID-19. As for the study in general: COVID-19 samples from acute and convalescent phases originated in the United States, Italy and Spain.

TCRdb keeps only in-frame clones here, not all; method: immunoSEQ multiplex PCR. Of more than 30,000 clones in the sample, roughly nine tenths were seen once. This CDR3 region has 16 residues. The V and J ends lost 0 bases and 2 bases, in that order; junction bases with no gene match: 3. Germline V CDR1 and CDR2: SGHRS, YFSETQ. This clonotype was obtained from a woman aged 80 or over with active or convalescent COVID-19. This chain connects TRBV5-1 to TRBJ2-5, with 11 bases identical to TRBD2. What was sequenced was peripheral blood. The CDR3 spells CASSLALAGGQETQYF. In DNA form, the CDR3 reads TGCGCCAGCAGCTTGGCCTTAGCGGGGGGGCAAGAGACCCAGTACTTC.